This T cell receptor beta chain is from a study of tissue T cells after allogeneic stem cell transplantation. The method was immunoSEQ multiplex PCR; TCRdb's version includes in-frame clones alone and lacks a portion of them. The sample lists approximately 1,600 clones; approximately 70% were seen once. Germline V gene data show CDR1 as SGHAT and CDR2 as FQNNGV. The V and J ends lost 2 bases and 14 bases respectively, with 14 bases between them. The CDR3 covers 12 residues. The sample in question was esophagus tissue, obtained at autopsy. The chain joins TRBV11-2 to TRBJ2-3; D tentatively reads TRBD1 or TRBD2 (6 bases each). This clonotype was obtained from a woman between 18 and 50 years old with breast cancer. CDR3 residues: CASSLWGALAYF. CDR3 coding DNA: TGTGCCAGCAGCTTATGGGGGGCCCTAGCGTATTTT. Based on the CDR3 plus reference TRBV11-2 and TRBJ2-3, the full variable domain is EAGVAQSPRYKIIEKRQSVAFWCNPISGHATLYWYQQILGQGPKLLIQFQNNGVVDDSQLPKDRFSAERLKGVDSTLKIQPAKLEDSAVYLCASSLWGALAYFGPGTRLTVL.